This T cell receptor beta chain was sequenced in a study of Graves' ophthalmopathy and Graves' hyperthyroidism. Overall study context: The blood sample was drawn at first diagnosis and before any treatment.

This clonotype was seen repeatedly, ten times or more. Antigen: not known. TCR beta CDR3 amplification used RNA transcripts. HTBI primers were used in a first-round RT-PCR, which preceded a second-round multiplex PCR. TCRdb processed the multiplex PCR reads anew with MiXCR; each CDR3 protein has one entry. The repertoire has approximately 210,000 distinct CDR3 sequences, 25% to 35% of them found once; the top ten carry 9.1%. Study-wide results and caveats: Forecasting of ophthalmopathy progression by the model achieved 60% to 71% sensitivity and roughly 72% specificity.

V lost 3 bases, J lost 7 bases, and 13 bases lay in between. The germline V gene has CDR1 MDHEN and CDR2 SYDVKM. This CDR3 region has 15 residues. The sequence was collected from a man aged 50 to 60 with Graves' ophthalmopathy. Sequenced input: peripheral blood. This chain connects TRBV28 to TRBJ1-6; unclear D gene. The CDR3 DNA follows: TGTGCCAGCAGTTTGAACGGGCATGACAATTCACCCCTCCACTTT. Its protein is CASSLNGHDNSPLHF.